This T cell receptor (beta chain) stems from a study of blood T cell repertoires in COVID-19. About the research overall: COVID-19 samples from acute and convalescent phases originated in the United States, Italy and Spain. PBMCs, B-cell-depleted T cells, or T cells provided the cDNA or gDNA that made up the material.

Original handling: Reference gene primer amplification in the assay estimated nucleated cell counts. Clones were sequenced by immunoSEQ multiplex PCR, and TCRdb holds only the in-frame ones, with some missing. The DNA was the basis for D and trimming; V, J and clone size are from that table. The profile shows about 140,000 clones, around 82% of them singletons. Germline CDR1 SEHNR, CDR2 FQNEAQ (reference sequence). The CDR3 is 16 amino acids. Trimming removed 5 bases from V and 1 base from J, with 15 bases in between. The receptor was isolated from a woman between 45 and 65 years old with acute or convalescent COVID-19. The V call is TRBV7-9, the J call TRBJ2-4; D may be TRBD2 (5 bases). The sequencing sample was made of peripheral blood. The CDR3 nucleotides are TGTGCCAGCAGCCCCTGGGAGTCGCTGGCCAAAAACATTCAGTACTTC. Its protein product is CASSPWESLAKNIQYF.